This TCR beta chain was recorded in a study of OX40 agonist ivuxolimab in advanced cancers. TCRdb's table, derived via immunoSEQ multiplex PCR, lists solely in-frame clones and lacks some. The sample includes some 87,000 clones, about 88% seen only once; the top ten take around 0.7%. Blood sampling took place at baseline, cycle 4 day 1, and cycle 7 day 1. The CDR3 sequence is 14 residues long. The sample consisted of CD4+ or CD8+ T cells sorted from blood, taken in a trial of the OX40 agonist ivuxolimab. The TCR sequence derives from an adult with an advanced solid tumor such as melanoma, head and neck, liver or kidney cancer. The chain carries TRBV21-1 and TRBJ2-7; the table gives TRBD2 as D, unverified against the DNA. TRBV21-1 constitutes a pseudogene. This CDR3 reads CASSTLAGAYEQYF. The CDR3 DNA reads TGTGCCAGCAGCACATTAGCGGGAGCTTACGAGCAGTACTTC.